Each of the 2 T cell receptor beta chains below was sequenced from the same sample in a study of cytomegalovirus exposure and HLA in healthy donors (dated by TCRdb to about 2017). The receptor library was made with the immunoSEQ multiplex PCR assay. For the multiplex PCR, a mixture combining 60 forward primers for TCR Vbeta segments and 13 reverse primers for TCR Jbeta segments was used. What TCRdb holds here is the immuneACCESS table cut down to in-frame rearrangements. Part of the clones is not present; checked against another copy, under half of the missing clones reflect an unresolved V gene, and the others are unexplained. Recorded for this sample are around 130,000 clones; 81% of them occurred a single time. About 0.76% of the sample comes from the top ten. Material: PBMCs. These receptors were taken from a man aged 18-30 years in good health and CMV-seronegative.

This clone was detected only once. V usage is TRBV28 and J usage is TRBJ2-7, with D possibly matching TRBD1 (6 bases). The CDR3 is made up of 15 amino acids. V was shortened by 7 bases and J by 4 bases, with 20 bases between the two germline ends. Germline V gives CDR1 MDHEN, CDR2 SYDVKM. CDR3 region: CASTRLRDTRYEQYF. The CDR3 coding sequence is TGTGCCAGCACCCGCCTCCGGGACACAAGGTACGAGCAGTACTTC.

V usage is TRBV14 and J usage is TRBJ1-1; no firm D call. The CDR3 has 12 residues. The germline V gene has CDR1 SGHDN and CDR2 FVKESK. The V end lost 4 bases, the J end lost 3 bases, and 6 bases lay between the germline ends. CDR3 DNA sequence: TGTGCCAGCAGCCTCGGAGACACTGAAGCTTTCTTT. Its protein product is CASSLGDTEAFF.